Listed here are 13 T cell receptor beta chains from one sample, sequenced in a study of blood T cell repertoires in COVID-19. Generated by immunoSEQ multiplex PCR, the TCRdb table keeps only in-frame clones and is missing some. Among fewer than 350,000 clones listed, under 90% were seen once. Material: PBMCs or T cells enriched from blood (not recorded which). The receptors originated from a man aged 55 to 69 who had recovered from COVID-19.

V usage is TRBV5-1 and J usage is TRBJ1-4; 8 bases are a match to TRBD1. The CDR3 is 18 amino acids. Germline loops: CDR1 SGHRS, CDR2 YFSETQ. V lost 4 bases and J lost 5; bases outside the gene matches: 16. The CDR3 here is CASSPERGQGAPNEKLFF. DNA of the CDR3: TGCGCCAGCAGCCCAGAAAGGGGGCAGGGGGCACCGAATGAAAAACTGTTTTTT. Full variable domain (outside the CDR3, taken from reference TRBV5-1 and TRBJ1-4): KAGVTQTPRYLIKTRGQQVTLSCSPISGHRSVSWYQQTPGQGLQFLFEYFSETQRNKGNFPGRFSGRQFSNSRSEMNVSTLELGDSALYLCASSPERGQGAPNEKLFFGSGTQLSVL.

The J gene is TRBJ1-2, the V gene TRBV6-5; no clear D. Trimming stripped 6 bases from V and 8 bases from J, with 19 bases between. Germline V gives CDR1 MNHEY, CDR2 SVGAGI. This CDR3 region has 14 residues. The CDR3 region has the DNA TGTGCCAGCAGCCCGCAGAGGGCGGTTTCGGGCTACACCTTC. Residues: CASSPQRAVSGYTF.

The chain recombines TRBV28 with TRBJ2-7, with 9 nucleotides matching TRBD2. The CDR3 runs to 13 residues. V was clipped by 8 bases and J by 2 bases; unmatched bases: 4. Germline lookup yields CDR1 MDHEN and CDR2 SYDVKM. CDR3: CASLAGVPYEQYF. The CDR3, as DNA: TGTGCCAGCTTAGCGGGAGTACCCTACGAGCAGTACTTC. The variable domain in full, with the rest retrieved from reference TRBV28 and TRBJ2-7, is DVKVTQSSRYLVKRTGEKVFLECVQDMDHENMFWYRQDPGLGLRLIYFSYDVKMKEKGDIPEGYSVSREKKERFSLILESASTNQTSMYLCASLAGVPYEQYFGPGTRLTVT.

This chain connects TRBV29-1 to TRBJ2-5; the match to TRBD1 covers 8 bases. The J segment lost 5 bases and the V segment lost 6 bases, leaving 11 bases of the junction unmatched. Per the germline V gene, CDR1 is SQVTM and CDR2 is ANQGSEA. The CDR3 loop spans 14 amino acids. The CDR3 DNA follows: TGCAGCGTAGAATCCCCAGGGGGCCGGGAGACCCAGTACTTC. It encodes CSVESPGGRETQYF.

The chain combines TRBV28 with TRBJ2-3, with D hard to call. Germline CDR1 is MDHEN and CDR2 is SYDVKM. This CDR3 comprises 11 residues. Between the trimmed V and J ends, which lost 6 bases and 6 bases, there was a span of 7 bases. DNA of the CDR3: TGTGCCAGCAGGAGGCGCGATACGCAGTATTTT. Protein: CASRRRDTQYF.

The rearrangement uses TRBV3-1 (or the pseudogene TRBV3-2) and TRBJ2-1; 7 bases are a match to TRBD2. Unmatched junction bases numbered 3, after V lost 8 bases and J lost 8 bases. This CDR3 region has 11 residues. Per the germline V gene, CDR1 is LGHDT and CDR2 is YNNKEL (reference sequence). CDR3 bases: TGTGCCAGCGGGGAGGGCCATGAGCAGTTCTTC. Its translation: CASGEGHEQFF.

This clone was seen only once. This chain connects TRBV5-1 to TRBJ2-3; the D is unclear. Trimming took 4 bases from V and 0 from J, leaving 12 bases between them. The CDR3 extends over 15 amino acids. Germline-derived CDR1 and CDR2 are SGHRS and YFSETQ. This chain's CDR3 is CASSPDPRSTDTQYF. Here the CDR3 DNA reads TGCGCCAGCAGCCCTGACCCTAGAAGCACAGATACGCAGTATTTT. The variable domain in full, completed from reference TRBV5-1 and TRBJ2-3, reads KAGVTQTPRYLIKTRGQQVTLSCSPISGHRSVSWYQQTPGQGLQFLFEYFSETQRNKGNFPGRFSGRQFSNSRSEMNVSTLELGDSALYLCASSPDPRSTDTQYFGPGTRLTVL.

V and J are TRBV2 and TRBJ2-5; 7 nucleotides align to TRBD1. The CDR3 is 14 residues long. Germline assignment: CDR1 SNHLY and CDR2 FYNNEI. V lost 4 bases, J lost 5 bases, and 7 bases stayed unmatched. CDR3 nucleotides: TGTGCCAGCAGTGTACAGGGGAAGTCGGAGACCCAGTACTTC. Protein product: CASSVQGKSETQYF.

The chain combines TRBV11-3 with TRBJ2-3; D is unresolved. Germline assignment: CDR1 SGHNT and CDR2 YENEEA. The V end was cut by 5 bases, the J end by 0 bases, with 15 bases between. The CDR3 is 16 residues long. This CDR3 is CASSHDSRASTDTQYF. The CDR3 DNA follows: TGTGCCAGCAGCCATGATAGCAGAGCTAGCACAGATACGCAGTATTTT.

The sample holds one count of this clone. This chain's CDR3 is CASGPHFQVGSEKLFF. DNA for the CDR3: TGTGCTAGTGGCCCCCACTTCCAAGTTGGGAGTGAAAAACTGTTTTTT. V is TRBV12-5 and J is TRBJ1-4; D is unresolved. The length of the CDR3 is 16 residues. V shed 6 bases and J shed 7 bases, with 21 bases lying between them. Germline lookup yields CDR1 LGHNT and CDR2 FRNRAP.

This clone was counted between two and nine times. The chain carries TRBV5-1 and TRBJ1-4, with 11 bases aligning to TRBD1. The CDR3 runs to 17 residues. Germline lookup yields CDR1 SGHRS and CDR2 YFSETQ. J was trimmed by 7 bases and V by 4 bases; bases with no gene match: 12. The CDR3 region has the DNA TGCGCCAGCAGCGTAACAGGACAGGGGGCTCTCGGTGAAAAACTGTTTTTT. As protein: CASSVTGQGALGEKLFF.

The chain couples TRBV27 to TRBJ1-2; possible D gene TRBD1, 6 bases. Germline V gives CDR1 MNHEY, CDR2 SMNVEV (reference sequence). The CDR3 runs to 14 residues. Trimming removed 0 bases from V and 4 bases from J, with 9 bases in between. Here the CDR3 reads CASSLSAGAYGYTF. CDR3 nucleotide sequence: TGTGCCAGCAGTTTATCGGCAGGGGCCTATGGCTACACCTTC.

The chain is built from TRBV18 and TRBJ2-1; perhaps TRBD1 as D (5 bases). V was pared by 2 bases and J by 9 bases, with 17 bases between. Germline lookup yields CDR1 KGHSH and CDR2 LQKENI. The CDR3 sequence is 15 residues long. CDR3 nucleotide sequence: TGTGCCAGCTCACCAAGTTTTCCGGACAATAGTGAGCAGTTCTTC. Translating it yields CASSPSFPDNSEQFF.